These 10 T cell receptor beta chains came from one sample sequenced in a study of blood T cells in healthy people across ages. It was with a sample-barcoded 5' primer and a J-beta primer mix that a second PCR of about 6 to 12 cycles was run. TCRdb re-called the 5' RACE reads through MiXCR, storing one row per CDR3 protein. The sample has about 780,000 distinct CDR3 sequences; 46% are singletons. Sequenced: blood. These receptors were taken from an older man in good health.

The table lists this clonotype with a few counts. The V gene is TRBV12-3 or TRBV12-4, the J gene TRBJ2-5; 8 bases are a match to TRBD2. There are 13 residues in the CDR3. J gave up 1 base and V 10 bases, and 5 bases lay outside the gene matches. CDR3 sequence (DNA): TGTGCCACCGTAGCGGGACCCCAAGAGACCCAGTACTTC. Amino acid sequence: CATVAGPQETQYF.

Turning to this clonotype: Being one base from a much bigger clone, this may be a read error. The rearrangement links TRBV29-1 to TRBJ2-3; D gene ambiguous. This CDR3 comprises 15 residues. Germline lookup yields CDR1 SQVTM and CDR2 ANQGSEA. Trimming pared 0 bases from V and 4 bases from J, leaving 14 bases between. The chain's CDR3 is CSVEETVGEPDTQYF. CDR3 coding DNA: TGCAGCGTTGAAGAGACCGTTGGTGAACCAGATACGCAGTATTTT.

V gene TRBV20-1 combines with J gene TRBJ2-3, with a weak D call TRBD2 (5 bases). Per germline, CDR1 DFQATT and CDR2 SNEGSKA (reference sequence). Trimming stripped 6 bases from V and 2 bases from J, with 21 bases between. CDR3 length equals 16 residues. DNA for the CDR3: TGCAGTGCCGGACGGGAAAGTCCTTTTAACACAGATACGCAGTATTTT. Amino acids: CSAGRESPFNTDTQYF.

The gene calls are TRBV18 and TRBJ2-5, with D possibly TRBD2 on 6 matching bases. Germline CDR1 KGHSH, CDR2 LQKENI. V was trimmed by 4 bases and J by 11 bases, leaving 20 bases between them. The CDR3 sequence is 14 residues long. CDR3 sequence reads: CASSRRDLSNEQYF. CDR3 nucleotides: TGTGCCAGCTCACGGCGGGACTTGAGCAATGAGCAGTACTTC.

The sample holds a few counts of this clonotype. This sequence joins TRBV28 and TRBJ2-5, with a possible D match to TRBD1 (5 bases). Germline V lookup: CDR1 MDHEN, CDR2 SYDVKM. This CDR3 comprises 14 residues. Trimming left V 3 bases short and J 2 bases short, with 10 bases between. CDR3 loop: CASSFRQGQETQYF. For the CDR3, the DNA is TGTGCCAGCAGTTTCAGGCAGGGACAAGAGACCCAGTACTTC.

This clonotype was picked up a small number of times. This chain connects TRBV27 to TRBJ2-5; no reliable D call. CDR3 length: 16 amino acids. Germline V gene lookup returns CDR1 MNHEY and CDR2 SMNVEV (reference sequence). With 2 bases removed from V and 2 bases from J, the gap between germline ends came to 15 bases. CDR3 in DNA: TGTGCCAGCAGTTTAATCGGCCAGCGCTTACAAGAGACCCAGTACTTC. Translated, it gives CASSLIGQRLQETQYF.

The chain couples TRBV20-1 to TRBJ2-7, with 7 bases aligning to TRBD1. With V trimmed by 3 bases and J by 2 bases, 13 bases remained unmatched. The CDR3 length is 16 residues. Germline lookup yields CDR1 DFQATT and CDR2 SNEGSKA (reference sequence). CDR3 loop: CSASVPGQLITYEQYF. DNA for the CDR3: TGCAGTGCTAGCGTCCCGGGACAGCTAATTACCTACGAGCAGTACTTC.

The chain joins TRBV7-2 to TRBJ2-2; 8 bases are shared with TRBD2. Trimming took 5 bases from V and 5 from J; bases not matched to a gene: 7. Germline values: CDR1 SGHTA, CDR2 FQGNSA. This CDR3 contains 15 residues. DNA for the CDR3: TGTGCCAGCAGCCAAGCGGGAGTGGTGACCGGGGAGCTGTTTTTT. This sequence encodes CASSQAGVVTGELFF.

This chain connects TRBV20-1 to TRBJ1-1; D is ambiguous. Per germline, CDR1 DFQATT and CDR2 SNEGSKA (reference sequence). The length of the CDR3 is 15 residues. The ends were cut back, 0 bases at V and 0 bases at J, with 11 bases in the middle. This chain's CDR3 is CSARDRRQMNTEAFF. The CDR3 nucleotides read TGCAGTGCTAGAGATCGGCGGCAGATGAACACTGAAGCTTTCTTT.

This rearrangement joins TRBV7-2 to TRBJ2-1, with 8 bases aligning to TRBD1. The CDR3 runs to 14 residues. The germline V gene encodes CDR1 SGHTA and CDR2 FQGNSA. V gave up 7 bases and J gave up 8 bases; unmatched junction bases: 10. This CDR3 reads CASIDRGKSDEQFF. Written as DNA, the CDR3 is TGTGCCAGCATCGACAGGGGTAAAAGCGATGAGCAGTTCTTC.